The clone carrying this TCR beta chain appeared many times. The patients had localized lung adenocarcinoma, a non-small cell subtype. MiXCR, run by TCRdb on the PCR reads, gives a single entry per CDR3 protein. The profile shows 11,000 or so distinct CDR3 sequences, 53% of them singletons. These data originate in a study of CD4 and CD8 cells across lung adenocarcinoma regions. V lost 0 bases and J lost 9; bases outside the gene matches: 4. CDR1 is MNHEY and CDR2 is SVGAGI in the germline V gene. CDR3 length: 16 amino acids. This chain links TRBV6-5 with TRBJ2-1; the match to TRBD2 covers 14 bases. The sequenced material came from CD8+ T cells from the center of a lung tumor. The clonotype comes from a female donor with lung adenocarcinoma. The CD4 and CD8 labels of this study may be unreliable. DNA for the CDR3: TGTGCCAGCAGTTACTCGGGACTAGCGGGAGAGTTTGAGCAGTTCTTC. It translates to CASSYSGLAGEFEQFF.